This T cell receptor (beta chain) was profiled in a study of beta chain features in type 1 diabetes. General study results and limits: Moderate yet significant TCRB CDR3 shortening was seen in Type 1 diabetes patients in all four CD4+ subsets.

The isolated RNA, all of it, was reverse transcribed, so expressed TCRB transcripts were what got sequenced. Assay used: immunoSEQ multiplex PCR; TCRdb lists only in-frame clones, some missing. The sample carries 150,000 to 200,000 clones, about 7.9% recorded once. This clone came up a few times. Its specificity is not known. In germline, CDR1 is SGHAT, CDR2 FQNNGV. The V end lost 4 bases, the J end lost 1 base, and 10 bases lay between the germline ends. This CDR3 region has 15 residues. V is TRBV11-2 and J is TRBJ2-2; D gene ambiguous. This TCR came from a man younger than 30 with type 1 diabetes. The sample consisted of central memory CD4+ T cells from blood. The CDR3 nucleotides read TGTGCCAGCAGCTCCTTCATACTGAACACCGGGGAGCTGTTTTTT. As protein: CASSSFILNTGELFF.